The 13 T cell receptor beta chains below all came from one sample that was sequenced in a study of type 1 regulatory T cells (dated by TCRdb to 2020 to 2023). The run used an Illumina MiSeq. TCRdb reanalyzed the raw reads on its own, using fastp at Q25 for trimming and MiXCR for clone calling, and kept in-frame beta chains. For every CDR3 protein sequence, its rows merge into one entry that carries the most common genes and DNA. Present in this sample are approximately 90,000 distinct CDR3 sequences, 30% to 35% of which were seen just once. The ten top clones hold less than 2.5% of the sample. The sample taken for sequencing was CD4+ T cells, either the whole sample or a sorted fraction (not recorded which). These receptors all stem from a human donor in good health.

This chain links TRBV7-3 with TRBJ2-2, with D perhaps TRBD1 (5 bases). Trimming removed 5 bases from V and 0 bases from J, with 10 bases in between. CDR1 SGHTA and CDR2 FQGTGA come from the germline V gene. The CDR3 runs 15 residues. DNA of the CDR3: TGTGCCAGCAGCCTGGACATGACGAACACCGGGGAGCTGTTTTTT. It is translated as CASSLDMTNTGELFF.

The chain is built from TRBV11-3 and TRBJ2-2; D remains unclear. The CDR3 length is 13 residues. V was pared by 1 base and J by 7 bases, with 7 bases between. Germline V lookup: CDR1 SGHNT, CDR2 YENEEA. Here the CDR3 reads CASSLGQFGELFF. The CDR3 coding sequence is TGTGCCAGCAGCTTAGGCCAGTTCGGGGAGCTGTTTTTT. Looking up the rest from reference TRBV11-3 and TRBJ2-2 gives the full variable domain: EAGVVQSPRYKIIEKKQPVAFWCNPISGHNTLYWYLQNLGQGPELLIRYENEEAVDDSQLPKDRFSAERLKGVDSTLKIQPAELGDSAVYLCASSLGQFGELFFGEGSRLTVL.

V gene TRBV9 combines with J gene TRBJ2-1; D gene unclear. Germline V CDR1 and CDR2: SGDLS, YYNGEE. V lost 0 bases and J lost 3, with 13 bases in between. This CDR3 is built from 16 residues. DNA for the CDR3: TGTGCCAGCAGCGTAGACGGGTGGAGAAACTACAATGAGCAGTTCTTC. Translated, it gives CASSVDGWRNYNEQFF.

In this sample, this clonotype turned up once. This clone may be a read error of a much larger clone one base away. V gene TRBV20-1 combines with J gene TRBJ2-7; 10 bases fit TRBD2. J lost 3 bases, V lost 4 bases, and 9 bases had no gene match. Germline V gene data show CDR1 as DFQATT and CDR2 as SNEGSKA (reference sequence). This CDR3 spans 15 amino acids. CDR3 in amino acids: CSATDPGLAIYEQYF. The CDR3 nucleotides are TGCAGTGCTACGGATCCGGGACTAGCGATCTACGAGCAGTACTTC.

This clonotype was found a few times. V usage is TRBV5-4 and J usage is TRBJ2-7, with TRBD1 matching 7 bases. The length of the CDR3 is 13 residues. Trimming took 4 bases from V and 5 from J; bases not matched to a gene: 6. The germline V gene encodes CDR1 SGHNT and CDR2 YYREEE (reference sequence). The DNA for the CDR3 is TGTGCCAGCAGCGCGACAGGGTCCCACGAGCAGTACTTC. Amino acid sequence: CASSATGSHEQYF.

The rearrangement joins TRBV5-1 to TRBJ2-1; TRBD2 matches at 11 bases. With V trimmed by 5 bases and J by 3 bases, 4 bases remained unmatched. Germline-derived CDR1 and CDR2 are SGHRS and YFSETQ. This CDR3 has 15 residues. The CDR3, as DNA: TGCGCCAGCAGGTCTAGCGGGAGGTTCTACAATGAGCAGTTCTTC. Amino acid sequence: CASRSSGRFYNEQFF.

As DNA, the CDR3 is TGCGCCAGCAGCGGAGTTGAGCCCGGGGCCAACGTCCTGACTTTC. It specifies CASSGVEPGANVLTF. This rearrangement joins TRBV5-1 to TRBJ2-6; unclear D gene. Trimming cost V 4 bases and J 4 bases, with 12 bases left between them. The CDR3 totals 15 residues. Germline-derived CDR1 and CDR2 are SGHRS and YFSETQ. The variable domain in full, with the rest retrieved from reference TRBV5-1 and TRBJ2-6, is KAGVTQTPRYLIKTRGQQVTLSCSPISGHRSVSWYQQTPGQGLQFLFEYFSETQRNKGNFPGRFSGRQFSNSRSEMNVSTLELGDSALYLCASSGVEPGANVLTFGAGSRLTVL.

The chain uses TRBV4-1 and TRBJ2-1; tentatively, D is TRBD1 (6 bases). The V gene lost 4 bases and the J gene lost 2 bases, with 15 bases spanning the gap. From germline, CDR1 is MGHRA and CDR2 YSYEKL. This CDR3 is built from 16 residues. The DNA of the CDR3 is TGCGCCAGCAGCCTCCTTAGAGGGGGAACCTACAATGAGCAGTTCTTC. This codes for CASSLLRGGTYNEQFF.

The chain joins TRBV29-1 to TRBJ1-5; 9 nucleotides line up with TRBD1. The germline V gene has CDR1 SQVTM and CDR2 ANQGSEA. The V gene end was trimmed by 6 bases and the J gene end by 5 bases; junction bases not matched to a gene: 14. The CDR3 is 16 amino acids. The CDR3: CSVAGTGSFGDQPQHF. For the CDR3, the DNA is TGCAGCGTCGCCGGGACAGGGAGTTTCGGGGATCAGCCCCAGCATTTT.

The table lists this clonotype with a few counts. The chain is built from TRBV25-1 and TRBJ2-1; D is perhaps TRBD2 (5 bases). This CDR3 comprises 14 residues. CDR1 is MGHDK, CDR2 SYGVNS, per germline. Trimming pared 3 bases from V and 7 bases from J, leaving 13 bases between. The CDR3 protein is CASSEAGSGNEQFF. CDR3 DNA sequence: TGTGCCAGCAGTGAGGCGGGCTCCGGTAATGAGCAGTTCTTC.

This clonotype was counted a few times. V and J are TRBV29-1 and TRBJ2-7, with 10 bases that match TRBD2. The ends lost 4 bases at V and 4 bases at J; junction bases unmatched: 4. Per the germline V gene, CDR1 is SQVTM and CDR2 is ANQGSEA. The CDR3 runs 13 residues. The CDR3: CSVVPSGSYEQYF. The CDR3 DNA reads TGCAGCGTTGTTCCTAGCGGGAGTTACGAGCAGTACTTC.

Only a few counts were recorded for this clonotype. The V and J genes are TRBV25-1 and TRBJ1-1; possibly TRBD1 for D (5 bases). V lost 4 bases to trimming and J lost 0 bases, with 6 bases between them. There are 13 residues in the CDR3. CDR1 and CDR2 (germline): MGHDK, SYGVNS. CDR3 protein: CASSGGVNTEAFF. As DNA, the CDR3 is TGTGCCAGCAGTGGAGGGGTGAACACTGAAGCTTTCTTT.

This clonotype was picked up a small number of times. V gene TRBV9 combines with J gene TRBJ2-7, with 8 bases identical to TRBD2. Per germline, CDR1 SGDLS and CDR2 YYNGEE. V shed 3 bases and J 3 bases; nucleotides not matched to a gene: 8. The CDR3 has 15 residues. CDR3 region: CASSESPGTSYEQYF. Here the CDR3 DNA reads TGTGCCAGCAGCGAGTCTCCCGGGACTAGCTACGAGCAGTACTTC.